This T cell receptor beta chain came from a study of T cells in localized non-small cell lung cancer. General study findings and limits: There were a median about 53 of the top 100 tumor clones appearing in adjacent lung.

The CDR3 spans 16 residues. Germline V gene data show CDR1 as SGDLS and CDR2 as YYNGEE. V gave up 4 bases and J gave up 5 bases; unmatched junction bases: 7. Produced via immunoSEQ multiplex PCR; TCRdb's table is partial and in-frame only. Of 35,000 to 45,000 clones in the sample, about 85% are singletons; the top ten hold about 6.6%. Note on this clone: Antigen specificity is unknown.

The sequencing here drew on peripheral blood, taken before any cancer treatment. This receptor was obtained from a woman aged 18-49 years with stage III lung adenocarcinoma. The rearrangement joins TRBV9 to TRBJ2-3, with 13 bases lining up with TRBD2. The CDR3 nucleotides read TGTGCCAGCAGCTCACTAGCGGGGGGGCAGGGAGATACGCAGTATTTT. It encodes CASSSLAGGQGDTQYF.